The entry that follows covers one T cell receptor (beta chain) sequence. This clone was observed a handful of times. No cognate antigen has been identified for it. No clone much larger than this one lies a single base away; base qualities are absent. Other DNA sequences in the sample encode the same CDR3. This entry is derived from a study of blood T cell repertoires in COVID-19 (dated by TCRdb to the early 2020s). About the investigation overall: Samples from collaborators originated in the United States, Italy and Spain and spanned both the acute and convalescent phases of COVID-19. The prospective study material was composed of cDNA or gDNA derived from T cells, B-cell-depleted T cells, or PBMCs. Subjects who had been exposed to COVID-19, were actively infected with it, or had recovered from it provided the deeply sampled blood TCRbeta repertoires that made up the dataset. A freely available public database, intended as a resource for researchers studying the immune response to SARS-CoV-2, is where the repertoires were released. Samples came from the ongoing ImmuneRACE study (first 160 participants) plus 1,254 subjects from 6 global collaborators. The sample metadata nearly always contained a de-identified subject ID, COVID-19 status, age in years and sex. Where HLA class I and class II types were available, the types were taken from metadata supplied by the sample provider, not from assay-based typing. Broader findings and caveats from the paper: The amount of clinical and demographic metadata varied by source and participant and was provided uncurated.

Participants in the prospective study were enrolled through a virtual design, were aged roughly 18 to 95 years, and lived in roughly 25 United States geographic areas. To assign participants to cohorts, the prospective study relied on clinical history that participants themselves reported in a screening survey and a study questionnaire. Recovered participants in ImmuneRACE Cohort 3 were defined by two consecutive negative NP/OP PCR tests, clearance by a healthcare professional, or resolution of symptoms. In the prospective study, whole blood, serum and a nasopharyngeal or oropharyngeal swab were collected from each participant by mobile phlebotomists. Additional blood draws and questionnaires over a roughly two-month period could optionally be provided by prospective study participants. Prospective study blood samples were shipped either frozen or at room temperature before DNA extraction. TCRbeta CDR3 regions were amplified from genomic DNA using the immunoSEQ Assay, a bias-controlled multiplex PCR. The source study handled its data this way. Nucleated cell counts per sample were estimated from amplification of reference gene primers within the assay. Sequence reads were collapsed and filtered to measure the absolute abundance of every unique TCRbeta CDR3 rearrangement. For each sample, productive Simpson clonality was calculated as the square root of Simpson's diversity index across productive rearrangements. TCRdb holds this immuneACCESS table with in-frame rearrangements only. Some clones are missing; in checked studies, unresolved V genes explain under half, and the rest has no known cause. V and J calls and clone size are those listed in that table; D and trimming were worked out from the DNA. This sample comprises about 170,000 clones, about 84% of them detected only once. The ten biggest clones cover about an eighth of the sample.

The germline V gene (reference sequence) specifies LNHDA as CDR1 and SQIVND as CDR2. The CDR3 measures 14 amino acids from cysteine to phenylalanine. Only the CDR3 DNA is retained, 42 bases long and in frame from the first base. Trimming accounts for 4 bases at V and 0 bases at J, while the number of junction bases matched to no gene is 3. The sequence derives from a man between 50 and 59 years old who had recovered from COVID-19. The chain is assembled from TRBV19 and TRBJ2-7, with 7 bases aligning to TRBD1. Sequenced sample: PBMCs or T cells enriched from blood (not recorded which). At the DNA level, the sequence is TGTGCCAGTAGTAGGGGGACAGCCTCCTACGAGCAGTACTTC. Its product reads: CASSRGTASYEQYF.